This T cell receptor beta chain was captured in a study of PD-1 blockade in classical Hodgkin lymphoma. Study results and limitations: The study reported lower baseline TCR diversity in newly diagnosed patients than in healthy donors. Before treatment, complete responders showed about the same diversity as newly diagnosed patients.

Comment on this clone: Its antigen is as yet unknown.

Every one of the patients relapsed after autologous stem cell transplantation (brentuximab vedotin exposure was variable). Purification of CD4+ T cells from thawed PBMCs was performed via magnetic negative selection. Classification of best responses gave complete response, partial response or progressive disease. The assay was immunoSEQ multiplex PCR, and TCRdb's table has in-frame clones only and misses some. Here the sample spans 10,000 to 15,000 clones, 85% to 90% being singletons. The germline gives CDR1 SQVTM, CDR2 ANQGSEA. The CDR3 consists of 16 residues. The V end lost 1 base, the J end lost 4 bases, and 17 bases lay between the germline ends.

This receptor was taken from a human donor with classical Hodgkin lymphoma. The source was CD4+ T cells from blood, collected at baseline. This rearrangement joins TRBV29-1 to TRBJ2-1; D possibly corresponds to TRBD1 (5 bases). The CDR3 sequence: CSVEADDRSFYNEQFF. DNA for the CDR3: TGCAGCGTTGAAGCGGACGACAGAAGCTTTTACAATGAGCAGTTCTTC.